This T cell receptor beta chain was identified in a study of cytomegalovirus exposure and HLA in healthy donors. Trimming left V 2 bases short and J 6 bases short, with 13 bases between. CDR1 and CDR2 from the germline V gene are SEHNR and FQNEAQ (reference sequence). There are 14 residues in the CDR3. Libraries were prepared by immunoSEQ multiplex PCR; TCRdb keeps only in-frame clonotypes and omits some of them. The table lists around 160,000 clones, about 90% of them singletons. The sample taken for sequencing was PBMCs. The receptor comes from a woman aged 18-29 years in good health and CMV-seropositive. The J gene is TRBJ1-2, the V gene TRBV7-9; D is perhaps TRBD1 (5 bases). In DNA, the CDR3 is TGTGCCAGCAGCTTAAAAGCGGGGGGAGATGGCTACACCTTC. Protein sequence: CASSLKAGGDGYTF.